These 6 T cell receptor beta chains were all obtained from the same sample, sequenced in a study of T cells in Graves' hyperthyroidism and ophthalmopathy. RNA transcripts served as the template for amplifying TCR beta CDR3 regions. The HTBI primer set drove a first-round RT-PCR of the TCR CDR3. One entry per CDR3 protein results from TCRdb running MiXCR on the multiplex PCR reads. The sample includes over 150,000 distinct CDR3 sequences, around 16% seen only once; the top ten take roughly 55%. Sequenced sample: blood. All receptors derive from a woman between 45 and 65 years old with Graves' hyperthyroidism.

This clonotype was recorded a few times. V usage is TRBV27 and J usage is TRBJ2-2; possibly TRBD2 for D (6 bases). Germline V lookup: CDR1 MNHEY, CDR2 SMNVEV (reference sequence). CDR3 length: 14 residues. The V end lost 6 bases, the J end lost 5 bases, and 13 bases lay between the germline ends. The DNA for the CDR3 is TGTGCCAGCAGCCGCCTTGGGGGGACCGGGGAGCTGTTTTTT. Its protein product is CASSRLGGTGELFF.

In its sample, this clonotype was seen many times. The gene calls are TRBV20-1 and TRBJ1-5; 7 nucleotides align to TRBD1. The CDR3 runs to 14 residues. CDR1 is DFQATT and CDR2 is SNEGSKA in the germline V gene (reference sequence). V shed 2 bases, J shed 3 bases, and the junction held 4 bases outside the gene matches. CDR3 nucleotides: TGCAGTGCTAGACAGGGGGGAGACAATCAGCCCCAGCATTTT. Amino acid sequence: CSARQGGDNQPQHF.

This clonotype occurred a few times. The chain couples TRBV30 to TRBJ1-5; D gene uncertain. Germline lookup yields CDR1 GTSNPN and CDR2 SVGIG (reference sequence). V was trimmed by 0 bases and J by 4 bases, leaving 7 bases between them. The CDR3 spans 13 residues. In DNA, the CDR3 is TGTGCCTGGAGTGTAAGGGAGAATCAGCCCCAGCATTTT. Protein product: CAWSVRENQPQHF.

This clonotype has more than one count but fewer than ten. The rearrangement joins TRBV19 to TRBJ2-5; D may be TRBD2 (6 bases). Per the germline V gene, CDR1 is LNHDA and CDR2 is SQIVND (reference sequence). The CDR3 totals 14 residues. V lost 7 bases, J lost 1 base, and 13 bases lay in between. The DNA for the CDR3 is TGTGCCAGTAAGACAACGGGAGCCCAAGAGACCCAGTACTTC. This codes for CASKTTGAQETQYF.

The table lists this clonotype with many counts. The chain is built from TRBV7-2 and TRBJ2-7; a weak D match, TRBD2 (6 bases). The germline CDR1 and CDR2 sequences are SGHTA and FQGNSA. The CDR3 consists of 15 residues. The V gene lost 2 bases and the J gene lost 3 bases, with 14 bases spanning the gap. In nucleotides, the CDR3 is TGTGCCAGCAGCTTAATTAGGACTACCGGCTACGAGCAGTACTTC. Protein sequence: CASSLIRTTGYEQYF.

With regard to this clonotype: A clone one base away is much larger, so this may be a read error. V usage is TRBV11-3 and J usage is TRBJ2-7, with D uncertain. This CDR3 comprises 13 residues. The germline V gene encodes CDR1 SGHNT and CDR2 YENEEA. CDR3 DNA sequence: TGTCCCAGCTCGCGCACCGACCTATACGAGCAGTACTTC. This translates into CPSSRTDLYEQYF. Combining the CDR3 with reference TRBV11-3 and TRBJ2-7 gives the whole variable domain EAGVVQSPRYKIIEKKQPVAFWCNPISGHNTLYWYLQNLGQGPELLIRYENEEAVDDSQLPKDRFSAERLKGVDSTLKIQPAELGDSAVYLCPSSRTDLYEQYFGPGTRLTVT.